These T cell receptor beta chains were read from a single sample in a study of shared clonotypes between healthy human individuals. Measured with immunoSEQ multiplex PCR; TCRdb has only the in-frame clones, and not every one. The sample has some 2,000,000 clones, roughly 95% seen once. The specimen sequenced was naive CD4+ T cells sorted from blood. The receptors shown here come from a man younger than 35 in good health. The conserved cysteine and the conserved F or W are not part of the CDR3 here. Fields, in order: D gene, J gene, V gene, CDR3 protein. The D gene is left open where the match is weak.

>.|TRBJ1-2|TRBV6-5
ASSPEEGRGGYT
>TRBD1|TRBJ1-6|TRBV7-9
ASSSATGGYNSPLH
>.|TRBJ2-1|TRBV7-2
ASSLAGTFYNEQF
>TRBD1|TRBJ1-2|TRBV12-5
ASGPSTGNYGYT
>TRBD1|TRBJ1-1|TRBV4-1
ASSQQLGQGNTEAF
>.|TRBJ1-6|TRBV7-6
ASSLGQGGNSPLH
>.|TRBJ1-6|TRBV7-2
ASSLVQGSPLH
>.|TRBJ1-5|TRBV5-1
ASSPTASNQPQH
>.|TRBJ2-7|TRBV10-1
ASSESGQAEQY
>.|TRBJ2-1|TRBV28
ASSFHSRGSGEQF
>.|TRBJ2-2|TRBV6-6
ASSYSAGGYTGELF
>TRBD1|TRBJ2-5|TRBV28
ASSFPQGVPQETQY
>TRBD1|TRBJ2-2|TRBV10-3
AKGDRANGELF
>TRBD1|TRBJ2-6|TRBV9
ASSPWGMLGTGLLGANVLT
>.|TRBJ2-1|TRBV5-1
ASSLEGHYNEQF
>.|TRBJ1-4|TRBV5-1
ASSLGDGLINEKLF
>.|TRBJ2-7|TRBV18
ASSPREGDYEQY
>TRBD1|TRBJ2-7|TRBV18
ASSSGQGGITYEQY
>.|TRBJ2-7|TRBV10-3
ATHGAYEQY
>TRBD1|TRBJ2-7|TRBV5-1
ASSAGTGREQY
>TRBD2|TRBJ2-7|TRBV2
ASKQLAGGPLYEGQY
>.|TRBJ2-7|TRBV10-3
AISRDTTYEQY
>.|TRBJ2-2|TRBV7-9
ASSSHPGHITGELF
>.|TRBJ2-2|TRBV19
ASSMGGDLTGELF
>.|TRBJ2-1|TRBV18
ASSPTRGSEQF